A single sample gave rise to the 27 T cell receptor beta chains below, sequenced in a study of cytomegalovirus exposure and HLA in healthy donors. It was with 60 Vbeta and 13 Jbeta primers that the PCR ran. Repertoires were generated with immunoSEQ multiplex PCR, while TCRdb's copy carries only in-frame clones and drops some. The sample includes some 110,000 clones, 70% to 85% seen only once; the top ten take approximately 5%. The source material was PBMCs. Source of these receptors: a man aged 50 to 60 in good health and CMV-seropositive.

In its sample, this clone was seen once. The chain has TRBV7-9 and TRBJ2-4, with D tentatively TRBD2 (6 bases). The V end lost 4 bases, the J end lost 0 bases, and 19 bases lay between the germline ends. CDR3 length: 18 amino acids. Germline-derived CDR1 and CDR2 are SEHNR and FQNEAQ (reference sequence). CDR3 in amino acids: CASSSRDGKKLAKNIQYF. The DNA for the CDR3 is TGTGCCAGCAGCTCGCGGGATGGGAAAAAACTAGCCAAAAACATTCAGTACTTC.

The CDR3 sequence: CASSPGYEQFF. The CDR3 coding sequence is TGTGCCAGCAGTCCGGGGTATGAGCAGTTCTTC. The V gene is TRBV6-5, the J gene TRBJ2-1, with D possibly being TRBD2 (5 bases). Germline lookup yields CDR1 MNHEY and CDR2 SVGAGI. The V end was cut by 5 bases, the J end by 8 bases, with 7 bases between. The CDR3 length is 11 residues.

This chain joins TRBV9 and TRBJ1-1; D is perhaps TRBD1 (6 bases). Trimming cost V 4 bases and J 0 bases, with 16 bases left between them. CDR3 length: 16 amino acids. The germline CDR1 and CDR2 sequences are SGDLS and YYNGEE. CDR3 DNA sequence: TGTGCCAGCAGCCTACGGGCAGGGACATTGAACACTGAAGCTTTCTTT. It is translated as CASSLRAGTLNTEAFF. Variable domain in full (rest from reference TRBV9 and TRBJ1-1): DSGVTQTPKHLITATGQRVTLRCSPRSGDLSVYWYQQSLDQGLQFLIQYYNGEERAKGNILERFSAQQFPDLHSELNLSSLELGDSALYFCASSLRAGTLNTEAFFGQGTRLTVV.

The genes are TRBV13 and TRBJ1-4; TRBD1 agrees at 7 bases. Trimming took 5 bases from V and 5 from J; bases not matched to a gene: 8. The CDR3 is 15 residues long. Germline loops: CDR1 PRHDT, CDR2 FYEKMQ (reference sequence). CDR3 residues: CASSDGQVINEKLFF. The CDR3 nucleotides are TGTGCCAGCAGCGACGGACAGGTCATCAATGAAAAACTGTTTTTT.

The gene calls are TRBV28 and TRBJ1-4; the D is unclear. V lost 2 bases and J 0 bases, leaving 7 bases between the germline ends. The CDR3 is 15 residues long. The germline V gene encodes CDR1 MDHEN and CDR2 SYDVKM. The CDR3 is CASSLAGATNEKLFF. In DNA, the CDR3 is TGTGCCAGCAGTTTAGCCGGTGCAACTAATGAAAAACTGTTTTTT.

This chain uses TRBV18 with TRBJ2-5; weak D call: TRBD1 (6 bases). There are 15 residues in the CDR3. Germline CDR1 KGHSH, CDR2 LQKENI. V was cut by 4 bases and J by 1 base, with 13 bases left in between. The CDR3 DNA follows: TGTGCCAGCTCACGATCAGGACAGATCCAAGAGACCCAGTACTTC. Residues: CASSRSGQIQETQYF.

This clone has a handful of counts. The chain uses TRBV10-3 and TRBJ2-7, with 9 bases fitting TRBD1. The trim removed 6 bases at V and 2 bases at J, leaving 5 bases unmatched. The CDR3 covers 14 residues. CDR1 and CDR2 (germline): ENHRY, SYGVKD. This CDR3 reads CAIRAQGAPYEQYF. CDR3 coding DNA: TGTGCCATCAGAGCACAGGGGGCCCCCTACGAGCAGTACTTC.

As concerns this clone: A read error may produce the germline difference seen at one junction end. The CDR3 is CASSRSSTSDNEQFF. The CDR3 nucleotides are TGTGCCAGCAGCCGTTCTAGCACCTCCGACAATGAGCAGTTCTTC. The chain couples TRBV9 to TRBJ2-1; D is possibly TRBD2 (5 bases). CDR1 is SGDLS and CDR2 is YYNGEE in the germline V gene. The CDR3 loop spans 15 amino acids.

J is TRBJ2-1 and V is TRBV13; D might be TRBD2 (5 bases). Germline-derived CDR1 and CDR2 are PRHDT and FYEKMQ (reference sequence). The V and J ends lost 1 base and 2 bases respectively, with 15 bases between them. The CDR3 is 17 amino acids. CDR3 region: CASSLASLAPTYNEQFF. CDR3 DNA sequence: TGTGCCAGCAGCTTAGCGAGCTTAGCGCCTACCTACAATGAGCAGTTCTTC.

V gene TRBV9 combines with J gene TRBJ1-2; 8 bases line up with TRBD1. After removal of 3 bases from V and 1 base from J, the junction contained 5 bases not matched to a gene. The germline V gene has CDR1 SGDLS and CDR2 YYNGEE. The CDR3 runs 15 residues. CDR3 nucleotide sequence: TGTGCCAGCAGCGAGGGGACAGGACTTAACTATGGCTACACCTTC. It yields the protein CASSEGTGLNYGYTF. The entire variable domain, with the rest obtained from reference TRBV9 and TRBJ1-2, is as follows: DSGVTQTPKHLITATGQRVTLRCSPRSGDLSVYWYQQSLDQGLQFLIQYYNGEERAKGNILERFSAQQFPDLHSELNLSSLELGDSALYFCASSEGTGLNYGYTFGSGTRLTVV.

This chain joins TRBV28 and TRBJ1-5, with 10 bases matching TRBD1. The junction had 6 bases not matched to a gene; V was cut back by 4 bases and J by 3 bases. From germline, CDR1 is MDHEN and CDR2 SYDVKM. This CDR3 has 16 residues. In DNA, the CDR3 is TGTGCCAGCAGTTCAGCGGGACAGGGGAACAATCAGCCCCAGCATTTT. Protein product: CASSSAGQGNNQPQHF.

This chain uses TRBV29-1 with TRBJ2-7, with D possibly being TRBD1 (5 bases). Germline V gene sequence: CDR1 SQVTM, CDR2 ANQGSEA. CDR3 length: 14 residues. V lost 4 bases and J lost 0, with 13 bases in between. For the CDR3, the DNA is TGCAGCGTTGTGGCAGGGCGCAGCTCCTACGAGCAGTACTTC. Protein product: CSVVAGRSSYEQYF.

V and J are TRBV6-1 and TRBJ2-7; D is possibly TRBD2 (6 bases). V was shortened by 4 bases and J by 1 base, with 11 bases between the two germline ends. The CDR3 is made up of 14 amino acids. The germline V gene has CDR1 MNHNS and CDR2 SASEGT. The CDR3 bases are TGTGCCAGCAGTGTCCCCGGGACTTCCTACGAGCAGTACTTC. It encodes CASSVPGTSYEQYF.

This clone was seen once. The chain has TRBV28 and TRBJ2-1; 7 nucleotides align to TRBD1. Germline V gene data show CDR1 as MDHEN and CDR2 as SYDVKM. This CDR3 region has 14 residues. V shed 4 bases, J shed 8 bases, and the junction held 8 bases outside the gene matches. CDR3 sequence reads: CASSSPGQRDEQFF. For the CDR3, the DNA is TGTGCCAGCAGTTCACCGGGACAGAGGGATGAGCAGTTCTTC.

The chain has TRBV5-1 and TRBJ2-2, with D possibly matching TRBD1 (6 bases). With 4 bases removed from V and 4 bases from J, the gap between germline ends came to 11 bases. Germline V gives CDR1 SGHRS, CDR2 YFSETQ. This CDR3 region has 14 residues. CDR3 residues: CASSNQGLTGELFF. CDR3 nucleotides: TGCGCCAGCAGCAACCAGGGGCTCACCGGGGAGCTGTTTTTT.

This clone was detected only a few times. V is TRBV18 and J is TRBJ1-4; no reliable D call. Trimming stripped 4 bases from V and 8 bases from J, with 11 bases between. The CDR3 spans 13 residues. Germline V lookup: CDR1 KGHSH, CDR2 LQKENI. The CDR3, as DNA: TGTGCCAGCTCACGTCGCGGGAGGGAAAAACTGTTTTTT. Translated: CASSRRGREKLFF.

The chain is built from TRBV6-1 and TRBJ2-1; D possibly corresponds to TRBD1 (6 bases). Germline V gene data show CDR1 as MNHNS and CDR2 as SASEGT. The germline V and J ends were trimmed by 1 base and 9 bases, with 10 bases remaining between them. The CDR3 is 13 amino acids. In DNA, the CDR3 is TGTGCCAGCAGTGAAGGGACAGTCGGTGAGCAGTTCTTC. This codes for CASSEGTVGEQFF.

Only one count was recorded for this clone. V gene TRBV7-9 combines with J gene TRBJ2-2, with a tentative D call TRBD1 (6 bases). The CDR3 runs to 13 residues. Deletions cut 4 bases from V and 6 bases from J, with 9 bases between. Germline assignment: CDR1 SEHNR and CDR2 FQNEAQ (reference sequence). CDR3 residues: CASSSQGPGELFF. CDR3 sequence (DNA): TGTGCCAGCAGCTCACAGGGCCCCGGGGAGCTGTTTTTT.

This clone turned up a few times. This CDR3 is CAWSPQGATNEKLFF. CDR3 in DNA: TGTGCCTGGAGCCCCCAGGGGGCAACTAATGAAAAACTGTTTTTT. This rearrangement joins TRBV30 to TRBJ1-4; the match to TRBD1 covers 7 bases. J was trimmed by 0 bases and V by 3 bases; bases with no gene match: 4. The germline V gene has CDR1 GTSNPN and CDR2 SVGIG (reference sequence). This CDR3 is 15 amino acids long.

The chain's CDR3 is CASSLLAGGPGNTGELFF. CDR3 sequence (DNA): TGTGCCAGCAGCCTTTTAGCGGGAGGGCCGGGGAACACCGGGGAGCTGTTTTTT. The chain is built from TRBV7-2 and TRBJ2-2; TRBD2 matches 11 bases. This CDR3 is built from 18 residues. The J segment lost 1 base and the V segment lost 5 bases, leaving 9 bases of the junction unmatched. Germline V CDR1 and CDR2: SGHTA, FQGNSA.

The chain recombines TRBV11-2 with TRBJ2-7, with D perhaps matching TRBD2 (5 bases). The CDR3 contains 14 residues. V was cut by 1 base and J by 0 bases, with 7 bases left in between. Germline V gives CDR1 SGHAT, CDR2 FQNNGV. The CDR3: CASSLGGISYEQYF. CDR3 in DNA: TGTGCCAGCAGCTTAGGAGGGATCTCCTACGAGCAGTACTTC.

This clone was counted between two and nine times. The rearrangement uses TRBV7-2 and TRBJ2-7; TRBD1 matches 7 bases. This CDR3 has 15 amino acids. V was pared by 2 bases and J by 3 bases, with 7 bases of the junction left unmatched. Germline CDR1 SGHTA, CDR2 FQGNSA. CDR3 residues: CASSLNEGAGYEQYF. The DNA for the CDR3 is TGTGCCAGCAGCTTAAATGAGGGGGCCGGCTACGAGCAGTACTTC. Complete variable domain (other parts from reference TRBV7-2 and TRBJ2-7): GAGVSQSPSNKVTEKGKDVELRCDPISGHTALYWYRQSLGQGLEFLIYFQGNSAPDKSGLPSDRFSAERTGGSVSTLTIQRTQQEDSAVYLCASSLNEGAGYEQYFGPGTRLTVT.

This clone came up once. Given the absence of the conserved phenylalanine or tryptophan at the CDR3 end, a read error is likely. The V gene is TRBV30, the J gene TRBJ1-6; 7 bases are shared with TRBD1. Germline V gives CDR1 GTSNPN, CDR2 SVGIG (reference sequence). The CDR3 spans 15 residues. V lost 3 bases, J lost 7 bases, and 9 bases stayed unmatched. The CDR3 protein is CAWRSRTGENSPLHL. In DNA, the CDR3 is TGTGCCTGGAGATCGAGGACAGGAGAAAATTCACCCCTCCACCTT.

The CDR3 spells CASSLQTRWAGNGYTF. The CDR3 DNA is TGTGCCAGCAGTTTACAGACCCGGTGGGCAGGGAATGGCTACACCTTC. The genes are TRBV28 and TRBJ1-2, with D maybe TRBD1 (5 bases). V was trimmed by 2 bases and J by 6 bases, leaving 19 bases between them. Per germline, CDR1 MDHEN and CDR2 SYDVKM. The CDR3 is 16 amino acids.

CDR3 DNA: TGTGCCAGCAGCTCCCTTTCTACAGGGGTTGGTAGCAATCAGCCCCAGCATTTT. Its protein is CASSSLSTGVGSNQPQHF. The chain combines TRBV5-5 with TRBJ1-5, with TRBD1 matching over 7 bases. V lost 3 bases to trimming and J lost 0 bases; unmatched junction nucleotides: 12. Germline CDR1 SGHKS, CDR2 YYEKEE (reference sequence). This CDR3 has 18 amino acids. The entire variable domain, with the rest obtained from reference TRBV5-5 and TRBJ1-5, is as follows: DAGVTQSPTHLIKTRGQQVTLRCSPISGHKSVSWYQQVLGQGPQFIFQYYEKEERGRGNFPDRFSARQFPNYSSELNVNALLLGDSALYLCASSSLSTGVGSNQPQHFGDGTRLSIL.

The rearrangement joins TRBV23-1 to TRBJ2-7, with 7 bases lining up with TRBD2. TRBV23-1 is recorded as an ORF, its role being uncertain. The CDR3 runs 16 residues. After removal of 1 base from V and 4 bases from J, the junction contained 10 bases not matched to a gene. DNA for the CDR3: TGCGCCAGCAGTCAATTCCATAGGAGGGAGGGGTACGAGCAGTACTTC. This encodes CASSQFHRREGYEQYF.

V is TRBV7-9 and J is TRBJ2-7; 7 bases align to TRBD2. The V and J ends lost 5 bases and 2 bases, in that order; junction bases with no gene match: 9. This CDR3 is 15 amino acids long. Germline CDR1 reads SEHNR; CDR2 reads FQNEAQ (reference sequence). The CDR3: CASSQSRGVAYEQYF. CDR3 in DNA: TGTGCCAGCAGCCAATCACGGGGGGTGGCCTACGAGCAGTACTTC.